The 6 T cell receptor beta chains reported below all come from one sample, sequenced in a study of blood T cell repertoires in COVID-19. Repertoires were generated with immunoSEQ multiplex PCR, while TCRdb's copy carries only in-frame clones and drops some. The repertoire consists of a few hundred thousand clones, with approximately 77% occurring once and the leading ten covering about 3.8%. The sample consisted of peripheral blood. Receptor source: a woman aged 80 or over with acute or convalescent COVID-19.

The V gene is TRBV7-9, the J gene TRBJ2-6, with D unresolved. Trimming removed 4 bases from V and 0 bases from J, with 7 bases in between. CDR1 SEHNR and CDR2 FQNEAQ come from the germline V gene (reference sequence). This CDR3 has 15 amino acids. The CDR3 DNA is TGTGCCAGCAGCTCGACTGTCTCTGGGGCCAACGTCCTGACTTTC. Translation: CASSSTVSGANVLTF.

The chain recombines TRBV6-5 with TRBJ2-7; a possible D gene is TRBD2 (6 bases). The CDR3 is 15 amino acids. Germline values: CDR1 MNHEY, CDR2 SVGAGI. V lost 7 bases and J lost 4, with 20 bases in between. The CDR3 loop reads CASMAGGRLRYEQYF. In DNA form, the CDR3 reads TGTGCCAGCATGGCCGGGGGACGGCTAAGATACGAGCAGTACTTC.

The chain couples TRBV19 to TRBJ2-3; weak D call: TRBD1 (6 bases). The ends were cut back, 4 bases at V and 4 bases at J, with 18 bases in the middle. This CDR3 comprises 16 residues. Germline V gene sequence: CDR1 LNHDA, CDR2 SQIVND (reference sequence). The DNA for the CDR3 is TGTGCCAGTAGTACCAGGGACAAGGGAAGCCCAGATACGCAGTATTTT. Its protein is CASSTRDKGSPDTQYF. Together with reference TRBV19 and TRBJ2-3, the CDR3 gives the full variable domain: DGGITQSPKYLFRKEGQNVTLSCEQNLNHDAMYWYRQDPGQGLRLIYYSQIVNDFQKGDIAEGYSVSREKKESFPLTVTSAQKNPTAFYLCASSTRDKGSPDTQYFGPGTRLTVL.

In this sample, this clone turned up a few times. The chain couples TRBV3-1 (or the pseudogene TRBV3-2) to TRBJ1-3; tentative D call: TRBD1 (6 bases). Germline V gene sequence: CDR1 LGHDT, CDR2 YNNKEL (reference sequence). The V gene lost 4 bases and the J gene lost 1 base, with 8 bases spanning the gap. This CDR3 has 14 residues. The CDR3 sequence is CASSRQGSGNTIYF. CDR3 bases: TGTGCCAGCAGCCGTCAGGGGTCTGGAAACACCATATATTTT.

The gene calls are TRBV14 and TRBJ1-4; 7 positions agree with TRBD1. Looked up from germline, CDR1 is SGHDN and CDR2 is FVKESK. V shed 0 bases, J shed 8 bases, and the junction held 6 bases outside the gene matches. This CDR3 has 15 amino acids. CDR3 sequence reads: CASSQEGWGQEKLFF. The CDR3 coding sequence is TGTGCCAGCAGCCAAGAAGGTTGGGGACAGGAAAAACTGTTTTTT.

The chain couples TRBV5-1 to TRBJ2-3, with 13 nucleotides matching TRBD2. V shed 4 bases, J shed 4 bases, and the junction held 6 bases outside the gene matches. Germline CDR1 and CDR2: SGHRS and YFSETQ. The CDR3 is 16 residues long. The CDR3 reads CASSPGLAGASDTQYF. Written as DNA, the CDR3 is TGCGCCAGCAGCCCAGGACTAGCGGGGGCGTCAGATACGCAGTATTTT. The full variable domain, in which reference TRBV5-1 and TRBJ2-3 provide the parts outside the CDR3, is KAGVTQTPRYLIKTRGQQVTLSCSPISGHRSVSWYQQTPGQGLQFLFEYFSETQRNKGNFPGRFSGRQFSNSRSEMNVSTLELGDSALYLCASSPGLAGASDTQYFGPGTRLTVL.